A selection of T cell receptor beta chains follows, all from one sample in a study of CD8 T cells in ankylosing spondylitis. MiXCR was run by TCRdb on the 5' RACE reads, yielding one entry per CDR3 protein. The table has fewer than 650,000 distinct CDR3 sequences, 9.5% to 15% seen once. The sequencing sample was made of blood, either unsorted or a sorted T cell fraction (not recorded which). The receptor source for this set is a male donor with ankylosing spondylitis. The CDR3 runs from the conserved cysteine through the conserved F or W. Fields, in order: J gene, V gene, CDR3 protein.

>TRBJ2-1|TRBV24-1
CATSESKGRNEQFF
>TRBJ1-1|TRBV5-1
CASSWTGGNTEAFF
>TRBJ2-1|TRBV5-6
CASSKIGGGRINEQFF
>TRBJ2-2|TRBV11-3
CASSLGAPTGELFF
>TRBJ2-4|TRBV21-1
CASSLSTGGSKNIQYF
>TRBJ1-5|TRBV7-2
CASSLQQGPQPQHF
>TRBJ1-5|TRBV12-3/TRBV12-4
CASSLRRWNQPQHF
>TRBJ1-2|TRBV7-2
CASSSQTQRNYGYTF
>TRBJ2-2|TRBV27
CASSWMGGTGELFF
>TRBJ2-3|TRBV10-1
CASSPGTSGVITQYF
>TRBJ2-7|TRBV12-3/TRBV12-4
CASSLGVGTLGGGEQYF
>TRBJ2-3|TRBV20-1
CSAIASGRTDTQYF
>TRBJ2-5|TRBV6-2/TRBV6-3
CASRLTGLLGETQYF
>TRBJ2-5|TRBV5-1
CASSLAAAGGTETQYF
>TRBJ1-4|TRBV7-9
CASSPGEAVPEKLFF
>TRBJ2-7|TRBV14
CASSQWTSRHYEQYF
>TRBJ2-7|TRBV10-1
CASSDVLAGRREQYF
>TRBJ2-2|TRBV10-3
CAISEQASGTAGELFF
>TRBJ2-2|TRBV24-1
CATSDPVGRVTGELFF
>TRBJ1-5|TRBV6-2/TRBV6-3
CATRRGNQPQHF
>TRBJ1-2|TRBV5-1
CASRPLAVGSNYGYTF
>TRBJ1-5|TRBV12-3/TRBV12-4
CASSLQGSNQPQHF
>TRBJ2-1|TRBV20-1
CSAGRSYSSYNEQFF
>TRBJ1-5|TRBV30
CAWGIGEPQHF
>TRBJ1-2|TRBV20-1
CSAPDLAGGLGGYTF
>TRBJ2-2|TRBV7-9
CASRLWDGELFF